A single sample is the source of the 20 T cell receptor beta chains below, sequenced in a study of cytomegalovirus exposure and HLA in healthy donors. PCR primers comprised 60 Vbeta and 13 Jbeta primers. Using immunoSEQ multiplex PCR, the repertoire was profiled, and TCRdb retains in-frame clones only, with some absent. The sample consists of over 150,000 clones, 68% of them appearing once. Input material: PBMCs. Every receptor here comes from a woman between 40 and 55 years old in good health and CMV-seropositive.

This clone was seen a handful of times. V and J are TRBV5-1 and TRBJ2-1; no firm D call. The CDR3 spans 13 residues. CDR1 is SGHRS and CDR2 is YFSETQ in the germline V gene. V was trimmed by 5 bases and J by 7 bases, leaving 13 bases between them. The CDR3, as DNA: TGCGCCAGCAGACTCGGTTTCGTTAATGAGCAGTTCTTC. It is translated as CASRLGFVNEQFF.

The J gene is TRBJ2-5, the V gene TRBV7-3; TRBD1 is a possible D gene (6 bases). V lost 5 bases and J 2 bases, leaving 9 bases between the germline ends. The germline V gene has CDR1 SGHTA and CDR2 FQGTGA. This CDR3 contains 13 residues. The DNA for the CDR3 is TGTGCCAGCAGCCCTGACAGGCAAGAGACCCAGTACTTC. Amino acid sequence: CASSPDRQETQYF.

The chain employs TRBV6-1 and TRBJ1-1; 8 bases line up with TRBD1. V shed 8 bases, J shed 4 bases, and the junction held 6 bases outside the gene matches. Germline V gene lookup returns CDR1 MNHNS and CDR2 SASEGT. CDR3 size: 13 residues. For the CDR3, the DNA is TGTGCCAGCGCCCAGGGGGCGGTCACTGAAGCTTTCTTT. Protein sequence: CASAQGAVTEAFF.

The J gene is TRBJ2-1, the V gene TRBV25-1; TRBD2 agrees at 7 bases. Germline CDR1 is MGHDK and CDR2 is SYGVNS. Trimming took 4 bases from V and 4 from J; bases not matched to a gene: 13. This CDR3 comprises 17 residues. The CDR3 is CASSGTDREERYNEQFF. The CDR3 nucleotides read TGTGCCAGCAGTGGTACCGATCGGGAGGAAAGGTACAATGAGCAGTTCTTC.

The chain is built from TRBV6-1 and TRBJ1-4, with 8 bases fitting TRBD1. There are 15 residues in the CDR3. V was pared by 10 bases and J by 8 bases, with 15 bases of the junction left unmatched. Germline values: CDR1 MNHNS, CDR2 SASEGT. This CDR3 reads CAIGQGPTSREKLFF. The CDR3 DNA sequence: TGTGCCATCGGACAGGGTCCCACGTCTCGCGAAAAACTGTTTTTT.

The V gene is TRBV20-1, the J gene TRBJ2-1; D is undetermined. Germline assignment: CDR1 DFQATT and CDR2 SNEGSKA (reference sequence). Deletions cut 3 bases from V and 5 bases from J, with 5 bases between. CDR3 length: 11 residues. The CDR3 bases are TGCAGTGCTAGTCCCGACAATGAGCAGTTCTTC. Translation gives CSASPDNEQFF.

The chain carries TRBV5-1 and TRBJ2-7; no reliable D call. Per germline, CDR1 SGHRS and CDR2 YFSETQ. V was cut by 7 bases and J by 2 bases, with 16 bases left in between. There are 14 residues in the CDR3. Here the CDR3 DNA reads TGCGCCAGCTGCCCTGACCAGGCCCCCTACGAGCAGTACTTC. This encodes CASCPDQAPYEQYF.

This clone appeared a single time. This sequence joins TRBV5-6 and TRBJ2-7, with D perhaps TRBD2 (5 bases). From germline, CDR1 is SGHDT and CDR2 YYEEEE. V was trimmed by 1 base and J by 2 bases, leaving 7 bases between them. The CDR3 has 13 amino acids. CDR3 nucleotides: TGTGCCAGCAGCTTGCGGAGGACCTACGAGCAGTACTTC. Encoded protein: CASSLRRTYEQYF. The entire variable domain, with the rest obtained from reference TRBV5-6 and TRBJ2-7, is as follows: DAGVTQSPTHLIKTRGQQVTLRCSPKSGHDTVSWYQQALGQGPQFIFQYYEEEERQRGNFPDRFSGHQFPNYSSELNVNALLLGDSALYLCASSLRRTYEQYFGPGTRLTVT.

The rearrangement links TRBV5-5 to TRBJ2-7; weak D call: TRBD2 (6 bases). The V end was cut by 0 bases, the J end by 4 bases, with 8 bases between. The CDR3 is made up of 13 amino acids. The germline gives CDR1 SGHKS, CDR2 YYEKEE (reference sequence). CDR3 protein: CASSLGGRYEQYF. The DNA of the CDR3 is TGTGCCAGCAGCTTGGGGGGGAGGTACGAGCAGTACTTC.

This clone showed up just a few times. The V call is TRBV18, the J call TRBJ2-7; 8 positions match TRBD2. V gave up 5 bases and J gave up 2 bases; unmatched junction bases: 11. The CDR3 extends over 16 amino acids. Germline assignment: CDR1 KGHSH and CDR2 LQKENI. CDR3 sequence reads: CASSSTRGGRPYEQYF. For the CDR3, the DNA is TGTGCCAGCTCATCGACGAGGGGCGGGAGGCCCTACGAGCAGTACTTC.

The rearrangement uses TRBV7-2 and TRBJ2-5, with 7 nucleotides matching TRBD2. V lost 0 bases to trimming and J lost 3 bases; unmatched junction nucleotides: 1. The CDR3 runs to 14 residues. CDR1 is SGHTA and CDR2 is FQGNSA in the germline V gene. DNA of the CDR3: TGTGCCAGCAGCTTAGCAGCGGGGAAAGAGACCCAGTACTTC. It specifies CASSLAAGKETQYF.

This clone was counted once. The chain combines TRBV28 with TRBJ2-5, with TRBD1 matching 12 bases. The J call is doubtful: the DNA matches TRBJ2-7 better. Germline CDR1 MDHEN, CDR2 SYDVKM. The CDR3 length is 15 residues. CDR3 loop: CASSSPGQGAGEQYF. CDR3 coding DNA: TGTGCCAGCAGTTCTCCGGGACAGGGGGCTGGCGAGCAGTACTTC.

The CDR3 protein is CASSVALDAGGQETQYF. The CDR3 bases are TGTGCCAGCAGCGTAGCTCTGGATGCGGGGGGGCAAGAGACCCAGTACTTC. The J gene is TRBJ2-5, the V gene TRBV9, with TRBD2 matching over 9 bases. From germline, CDR1 is SGDLS and CDR2 YYNGEE. With V trimmed by 0 bases and J by 2 bases, 8 bases remained unmatched. CDR3 length: 17 amino acids. The complete variable domain, with remaining parts taken from reference TRBV9 and TRBJ2-5, reads DSGVTQTPKHLITATGQRVTLRCSPRSGDLSVYWYQQSLDQGLQFLIQYYNGEERAKGNILERFSAQQFPDLHSELNLSSLELGDSALYFCASSVALDAGGQETQYFGPGTRLLVL.

J is TRBJ1-2 and V is TRBV19; D uncertain. This CDR3 region has 13 residues. Per the germline V gene, CDR1 is LNHDA and CDR2 is SQIVND (reference sequence). V dropped 1 base and J dropped 3 bases, with 6 bases sitting between them. Here the CDR3 reads CASSIGQDYGYTF. The CDR3 DNA sequence: TGTGCCAGTAGTATAGGCCAGGACTATGGCTACACCTTC.

This clone was found a few times. The chain joins TRBV7-8 to TRBJ2-7, with TRBD2 as a possible D gene (6 bases). CDR1 is SGHVS, CDR2 FQNEAQ, per germline. V was cut by 4 bases and J by 3 bases, with 13 bases left in between. The length of the CDR3 is 14 residues. The CDR3 coding sequence is TGTGCCAGCAGCTCCTCGACTAGATACTACGAGCAGTACTTC. It specifies CASSSSTRYYEQYF. Combining the CDR3 with reference TRBV7-8 and TRBJ2-7 gives the whole variable domain GAGVSQSPRYKVAKRGQDVALRCDPISGHVSLFWYQQALGQGPEFLTYFQNEAQLDKSGLPSDRFFAERPEGSVSTLKIQRTQQEDSAVYLCASSSSTRYYEQYFGPGTRLTVT.

This clone occurred once. The chain uses TRBV27 and TRBJ2-1, with TRBD1 matching 7 bases. The junction had 18 bases not matched to a gene; V was cut back by 6 bases and J by 7 bases. This CDR3 spans 17 amino acids. From germline, CDR1 is MNHEY and CDR2 SMNVEV (reference sequence). The CDR3 region is CASSHHPTGNRLNEQFF. For the CDR3, the DNA is TGTGCCAGCAGCCACCATCCGACAGGGAATCGCTTGAATGAGCAGTTCTTC.

To note about this clone: The junction departs from the called germline gene at one end, perhaps through a read error. V gene TRBV4-2 combines with J gene TRBJ1-2, with 10 positions matching TRBD1. The CDR3 runs to 15 residues. The germline V gene has CDR1 LGHNA and CDR2 YNFKEQ. The CDR3 DNA reads TGTGCCAGCACCAGAAGTAGGGACAGGGGCTATGGCTACCCCTTC. This translates into CASTRSRDRGYGYPF.

This CDR3 reads CASSYSSATEAFF. The CDR3 bases are TGTGCCAGCAGTTACTCGTCTGCGACTGAAGCTTTCTTT. This rearrangement joins TRBV6-5 to TRBJ1-1; D is uncertain. Germline V gene data show CDR1 as MNHEY and CDR2 as SVGAGI. The V end was cut by 0 bases, the J end by 5 bases, with 7 bases between. The CDR3 is 13 residues long.

The chain links TRBV7-3 to TRBJ1-2; 7 positions match TRBD1. Germline trimming cut 5 bases from V and 0 bases from J; bases unmatched to any gene: 3. CDR3 length: 14 amino acids. Germline V gene data show CDR1 as SGHTA and CDR2 as FQGTGA. The CDR3 nucleotides read TGTGCCAGCAGCCGGGGACAGACTAACTATGGCTACACCTTC. It translates to CASSRGQTNYGYTF. Using reference TRBV7-3 and TRBJ1-2 for the parts outside the CDR3, the full variable domain is GAGVSQTPSNKVTEKGKYVELRCDPISGHTALYWYRQSLGQGPEFLIYFQGTGAADDSGLPNDRFFAVRPEGSVSTLKIQRTERGDSAVYLCASSRGQTNYGYTFGSGTRLTVV.

This chain connects TRBV7-3 to TRBJ2-1, with TRBD2 identical over 14 bases. Trimming at V came to 4 bases and at J to 5 bases, leaving 4 bases not matched to a gene. Germline-derived CDR1 and CDR2 are SGHTA and FQGTGA. The CDR3 loop spans 16 amino acids. The CDR3 protein is CASSSGLAGADNEQFF. CDR3 nucleotide sequence: TGTGCCAGCAGCTCGGGACTAGCGGGGGCGGACAATGAGCAGTTCTTC.